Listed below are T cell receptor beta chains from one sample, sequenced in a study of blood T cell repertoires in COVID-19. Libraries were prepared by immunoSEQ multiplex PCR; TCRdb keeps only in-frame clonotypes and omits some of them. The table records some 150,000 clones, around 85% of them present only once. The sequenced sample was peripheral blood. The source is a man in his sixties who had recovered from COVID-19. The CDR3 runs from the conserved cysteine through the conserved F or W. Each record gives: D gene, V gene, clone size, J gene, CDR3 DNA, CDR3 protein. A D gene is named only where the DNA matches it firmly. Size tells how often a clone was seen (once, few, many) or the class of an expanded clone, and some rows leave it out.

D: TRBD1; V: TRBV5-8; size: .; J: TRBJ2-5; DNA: TGTGCCAGCAGCTTGGCCCGGACAGGGGAGACCCAGTACTTC; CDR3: CASSLARTGETQYF
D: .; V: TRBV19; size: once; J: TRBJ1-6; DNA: TGTGCCAGTAGTATAATGCCGGTCGATAATTCACCCCTCCACTTT; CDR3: CASSIMPVDNSPLHF
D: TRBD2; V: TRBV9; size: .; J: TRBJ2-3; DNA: TGTGCCAGCAGCGTAGGAGGCGGGGGGTTATCAAATACGCAGTATTTT; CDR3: CASSVGGGGLSNTQYF
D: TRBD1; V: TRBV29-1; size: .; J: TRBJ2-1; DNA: TGCAGCGTGCCTGGACAGGGCTACAATGAGCAGTTCTTC; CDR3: CSVPGQGYNEQFF
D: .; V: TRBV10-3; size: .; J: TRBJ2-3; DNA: TGTGCCGTCGTATCGGGACACACAGATACGCAGTATTTT; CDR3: CAVVSGHTDTQYF
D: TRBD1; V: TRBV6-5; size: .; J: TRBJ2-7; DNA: TGTGCCAGCAGTTACGGAGGACAGGGTGGCTACGAGCAGTACTTC; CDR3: CASSYGGQGGYEQYF
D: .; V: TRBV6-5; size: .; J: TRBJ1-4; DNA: TGTGCCACCAAAATTAATGAAAAACTGTTTTTT; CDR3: CATKINEKLFF
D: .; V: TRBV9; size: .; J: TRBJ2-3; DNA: TGTGCCAGCAGCGAGGGCTCCCCCGGGGCAGATACGCAGTATTTT; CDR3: CASSEGSPGADTQYF
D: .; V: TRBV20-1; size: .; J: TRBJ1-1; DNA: TGCAGTGCTGAAGACCAACAGGTACCTTTCTTT; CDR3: CSAEDQQVPFF
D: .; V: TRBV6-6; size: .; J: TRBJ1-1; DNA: TGTGCCAGCAGTTACAACCCGGGGGGGAACACTGAAGCTTTCTTT; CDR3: CASSYNPGGNTEAFF
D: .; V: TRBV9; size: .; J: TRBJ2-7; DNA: TGTGCCAGCAGCGTTGGATCAACCCCGGGCTACGAGCAGTACTTC; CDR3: CASSVGSTPGYEQYF
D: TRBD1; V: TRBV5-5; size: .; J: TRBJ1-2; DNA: TGTGCCAGCAGCAGGGACAGGGCAACGGGCTACACCTTC; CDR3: CASSRDRATGYTF